This TCR beta chain was sequenced in a study of neurological immune-mediated disorders (dated by TCRdb to about 2019). Regarding the research as a whole: The study compared peripheral blood TCR-beta repertoires of HTLV-I-associated myelopathy (HAM/TSP) patients, multiple sclerosis patients and healthy controls using UMI-based sequencing. The cohort comprised 68 subjects: around 15 HAM/TSP patients, 35 or so multiple sclerosis patients and about 20 healthy controls. Longitudinal samples, technical triplicates and paired sorted CD4+ and CD8+ T-cell subsets, alongside PBMC samples, were included among the roughly 100 TCR-beta libraries. Technical triplicate libraries were sequenced to precisely calculate how much the frequency of each individual clone varied. Overall results and qualifications from the work: TCR clonal expansion was highest in HAM/TSP patients and lowest in MS patients, with MS patients falling below even healthy controls. Expanded clones from different subjects shared no identical CDR3 amino acid sequences, which suggests that TCR-beta repertoires were private in all groups.

This clonotype appeared many times. What this receptor recognizes is not known. No clone much larger than this one lies a single base away; base qualities are absent. In light of the paper, this sample's time point label describes: technical triplicate 1. Unsorted PBMC libraries were generated from 2 million PBMCs stored in RNAlater at -80 °C until RNA extraction. Peripheral blood was subjected to Ficoll-Hypaque density gradient centrifugation to isolate PBMCs, which were then cryopreserved in liquid nitrogen. The CDR3, cysteine through phenylalanine, is 17 amino acids long. The CDR3 DNA has 51 bases and is translated from base 1. The germline V gene (reference sequence) sets CDR1 to MNHEY and CDR2 to SMNVEV. Deletion took 5 bases off V and 1 base off J, with a span of 18 bases between the germline ends. cDNA was synthesized by template-switch 5'RACE using a primer carrying a 10-nucleotide random unique molecular identifier by which each TCR transcript was tagged. Every sequencing run covered 15-18 subjects and yielded more than 170 million TCR-beta sequences. The RNeasy kit was used to extract total RNA. The KAPA Real-time Library Amplification kit was used to amplify TCR-beta VDJ regions with primers for the TCR constant region and the 5'RACE anchor. Sample indexes and Illumina adaptors were added in a first PCR, and a second PCR then increased library yield. After Ampure bead purification, the TCR product of roughly 650 bp was size-selected on a 2% E-gel SizeSelection system. Before pooling, library quality was checked on a Bioanalyzer, concentration was measured with Qubit, and libraries were quantified with the Kapa Library Quantification kit. Libraries were sequenced paired-end 2 x 150 bp on an Illumina HiSeq 2500. To increase sequence diversity, roughly 24-31% phiX was spiked into each library pool. The authors' pipeline ran thus. Quality-filtered reads were processed with the UMI-based MiGEC pipeline, which removed over 75% of raw TCR sequences during error correction. VDJ genes were aligned to IMGT germline references, and each clonotype was defined by a unique CDR3 amino acid sequence together with V-J genes. Clonal expansion, Shannon diversity, and CDR3 relatedness (CalcPairwiseDistances, ClusterSamples) were evaluated with VDJtools, and phylogenetic trees were built with CLCbio workbench. Expanded clones were defined as having at least 8 unique UMIs, based on coefficient-of-variation modelling across technical triplicates. Using fastp at Q25 and MiXCR, TCRdb reprocessed the public reads and kept productive beta chains. Identical CDR3 protein sequences are pooled into one entry, listed with their most common genes and DNA. The V and J calls here are based on TCRdb, not the publication. The sample table records some 38,000 distinct CDR3 sequences; around 10% of these occur just once. Jointly, the top ten make up roughly 3.7% of the sample.

Sequenced sample: PBMCs. This receptor was taken from a man in his sixties with HTLV-1-associated myelopathy (HAM/TSP). The chain joins TRBV27 to TRBJ2-1, and perhaps TRBD2 as D gene, on 6 matching bases. CDR3 loop: CASSPPAGTFSYNEQFF. The sequenced DNA is TGTGCCAGCAGTCCCCCTGCGGGAACCTTTTCCTACAATGAGCAGTTCTTC.